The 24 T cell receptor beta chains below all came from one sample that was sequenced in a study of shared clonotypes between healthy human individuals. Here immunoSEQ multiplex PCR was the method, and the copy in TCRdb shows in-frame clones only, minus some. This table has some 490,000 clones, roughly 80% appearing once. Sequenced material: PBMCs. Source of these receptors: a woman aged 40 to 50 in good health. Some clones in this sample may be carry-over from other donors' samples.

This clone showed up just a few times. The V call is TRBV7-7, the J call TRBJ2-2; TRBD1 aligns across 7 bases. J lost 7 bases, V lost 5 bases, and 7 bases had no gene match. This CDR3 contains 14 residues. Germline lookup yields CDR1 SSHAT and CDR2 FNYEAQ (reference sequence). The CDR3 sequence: CASSRGTEDGELFF. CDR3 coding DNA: TGTGCCAGCAGCCGAGGGACAGAGGACGGGGAGCTGTTTTTT.

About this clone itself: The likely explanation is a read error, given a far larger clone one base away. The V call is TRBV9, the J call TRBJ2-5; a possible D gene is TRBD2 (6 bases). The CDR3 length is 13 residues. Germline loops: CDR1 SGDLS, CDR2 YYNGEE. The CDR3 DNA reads TGTGCCAGCAGCGTAGGGGGGGAAGAGACCCGGTACTTC. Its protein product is CASSVGGEETRYF. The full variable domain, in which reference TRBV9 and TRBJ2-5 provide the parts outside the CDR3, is DSGVTQTPKHLITATGQRVTLRCSPRSGDLSVYWYQQSLDQGLQFLIQYYNGEERAKGNILERFSAQQFPDLHSELNLSSLELGDSALYFCASSVGGEETRYFGPGTRLLVL.

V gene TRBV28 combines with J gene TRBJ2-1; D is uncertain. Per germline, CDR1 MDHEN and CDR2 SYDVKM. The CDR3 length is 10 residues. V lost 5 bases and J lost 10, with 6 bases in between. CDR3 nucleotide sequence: TGTGCCAGCAGTGGAGCCGAGCAGTTCTTC. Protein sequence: CASSGAEQFF.

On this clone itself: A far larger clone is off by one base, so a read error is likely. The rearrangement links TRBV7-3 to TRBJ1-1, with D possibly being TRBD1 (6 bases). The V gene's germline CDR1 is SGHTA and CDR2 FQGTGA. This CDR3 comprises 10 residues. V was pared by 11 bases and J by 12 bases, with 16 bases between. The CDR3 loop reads CARHSDRTFF. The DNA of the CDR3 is TGTGCCCGCCACTCGGACAGAACTTTCTTT. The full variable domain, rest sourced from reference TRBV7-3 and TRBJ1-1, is GAGVSQTPSNKVTEKGKYVELRCDPISGHTALYWYRQSLGQGPEFLIYFQGTGAADDSGLPNDRFFAVRPEGSVSTLKIQRTERGDSAVYLCARHSDRTFFGQGTRLTVV.

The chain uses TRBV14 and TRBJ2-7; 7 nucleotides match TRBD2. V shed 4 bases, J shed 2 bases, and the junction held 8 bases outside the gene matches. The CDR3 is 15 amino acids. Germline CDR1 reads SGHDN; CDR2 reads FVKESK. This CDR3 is CASSPILARAYEQYF. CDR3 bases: TGTGCCAGCAGCCCAATACTAGCGCGGGCCTACGAGCAGTACTTC. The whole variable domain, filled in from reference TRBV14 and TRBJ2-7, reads EAGVTQFPSHSVIEKGQTVTLRCDPISGHDNLYWYRRVMGKEIKFLLHFVKESKQDESGMPNNRFLAERTGGTYSTLKVQPAELEDSGVYFCASSPILARAYEQYFGPGTRLTVT.

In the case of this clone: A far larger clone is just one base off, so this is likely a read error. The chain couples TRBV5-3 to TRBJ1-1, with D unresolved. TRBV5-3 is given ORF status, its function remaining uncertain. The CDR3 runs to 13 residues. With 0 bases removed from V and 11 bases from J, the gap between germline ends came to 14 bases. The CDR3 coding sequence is TGTGCCAGAAGCTTGGTGCCCCATTATTGGGCTTTCTTT. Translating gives CARSLVPHYWAFF.

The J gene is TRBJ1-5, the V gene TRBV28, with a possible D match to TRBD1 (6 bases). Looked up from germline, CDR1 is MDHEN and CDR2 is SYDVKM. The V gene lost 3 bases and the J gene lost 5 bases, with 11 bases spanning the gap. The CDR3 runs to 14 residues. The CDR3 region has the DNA TGTGCCAGCAGTTTCAAACAGGGAGATCAGCCCCAGCATTTT. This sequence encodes CASSFKQGDQPQHF.

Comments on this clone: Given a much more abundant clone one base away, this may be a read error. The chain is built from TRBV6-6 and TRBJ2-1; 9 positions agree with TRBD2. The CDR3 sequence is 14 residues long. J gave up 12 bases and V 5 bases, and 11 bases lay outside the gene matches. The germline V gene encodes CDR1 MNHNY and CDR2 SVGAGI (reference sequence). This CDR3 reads CASSDELAGHGQFF. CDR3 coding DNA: TGTGCCAGCAGTGATGAACTAGCGGGCCATGGGCAGTTCTTC.

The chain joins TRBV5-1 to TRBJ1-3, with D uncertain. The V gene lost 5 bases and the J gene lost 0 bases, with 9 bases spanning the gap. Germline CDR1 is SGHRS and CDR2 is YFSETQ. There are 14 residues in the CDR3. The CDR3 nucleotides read TGCGCCAGCAGGGGTCTGAACTCTGGAAACACCATATATTTT. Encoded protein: CASRGLNSGNTIYF.

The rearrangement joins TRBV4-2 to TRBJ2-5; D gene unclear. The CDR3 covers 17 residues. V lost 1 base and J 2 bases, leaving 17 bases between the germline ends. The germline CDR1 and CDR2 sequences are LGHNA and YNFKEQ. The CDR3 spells CASSQALSSFSQETQYF. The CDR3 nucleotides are TGTGCCAGCAGCCAAGCTCTTTCGAGCTTCTCTCAAGAGACCCAGTACTTC.

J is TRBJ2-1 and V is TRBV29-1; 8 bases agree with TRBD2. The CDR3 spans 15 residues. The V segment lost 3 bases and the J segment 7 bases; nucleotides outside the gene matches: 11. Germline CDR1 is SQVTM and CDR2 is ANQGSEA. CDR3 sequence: CSVESVRERGNEQFF. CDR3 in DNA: TGCAGCGTTGAGTCTGTACGGGAGCGGGGGAATGAGCAGTTCTTC.

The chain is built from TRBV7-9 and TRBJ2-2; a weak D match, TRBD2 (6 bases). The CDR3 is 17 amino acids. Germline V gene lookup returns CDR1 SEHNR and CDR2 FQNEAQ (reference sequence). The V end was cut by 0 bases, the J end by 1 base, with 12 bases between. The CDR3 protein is CASSLAKEGLNTGELFF. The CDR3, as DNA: TGTGCCAGCAGCTTAGCCAAGGAGGGCCTGAACACCGGGGAGCTGTTTTTT.

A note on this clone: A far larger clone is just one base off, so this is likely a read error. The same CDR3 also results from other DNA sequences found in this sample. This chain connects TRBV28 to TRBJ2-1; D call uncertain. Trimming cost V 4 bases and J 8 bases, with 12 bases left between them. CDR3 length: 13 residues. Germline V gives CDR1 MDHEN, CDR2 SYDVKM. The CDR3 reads CASSSTQWYEQFF. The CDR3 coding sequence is TGTGCCAGCAGTTCCACGCAGTGGTATGAGCAGTTCTTC.

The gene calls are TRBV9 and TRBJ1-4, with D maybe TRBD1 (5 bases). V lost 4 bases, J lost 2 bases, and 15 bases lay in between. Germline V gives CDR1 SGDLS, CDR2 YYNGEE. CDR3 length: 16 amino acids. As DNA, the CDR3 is TGTGCCAGCAGCCGGGGATCCGCAGGGACTAATGAAAAACTGTTTTTT. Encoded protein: CASSRGSAGTNEKLFF.

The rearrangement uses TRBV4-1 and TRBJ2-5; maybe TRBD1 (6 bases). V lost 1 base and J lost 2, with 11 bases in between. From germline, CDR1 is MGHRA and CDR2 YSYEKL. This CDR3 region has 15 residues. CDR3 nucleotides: TGCGCCAGCAGCCAAGGGGGGCTCGAGCAAGAGACCCAGTACTTC. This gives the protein CASSQGGLEQETQYF.

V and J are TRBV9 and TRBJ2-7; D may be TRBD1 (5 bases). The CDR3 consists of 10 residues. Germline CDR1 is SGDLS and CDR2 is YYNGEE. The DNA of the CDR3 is TGTATTAGGGGCTCCTACGAGCAGTACTTC. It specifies CIRGSYEQYF.

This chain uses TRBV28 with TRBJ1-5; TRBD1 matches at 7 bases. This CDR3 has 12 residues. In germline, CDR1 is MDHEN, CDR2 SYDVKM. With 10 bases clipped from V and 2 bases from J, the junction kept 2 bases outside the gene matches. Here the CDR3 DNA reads TGTGCCACCACAGGGGGCAATCAGCCCCAGCATTTT. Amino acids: CATTGGNQPQHF. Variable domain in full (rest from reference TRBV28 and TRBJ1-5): DVKVTQSSRYLVKRTGEKVFLECVQDMDHENMFWYRQDPGLGLRLIYFSYDVKMKEKGDIPEGYSVSREKKERFSLILESASTNQTSMYLCATTGGNQPQHFGDGTRLSIL.

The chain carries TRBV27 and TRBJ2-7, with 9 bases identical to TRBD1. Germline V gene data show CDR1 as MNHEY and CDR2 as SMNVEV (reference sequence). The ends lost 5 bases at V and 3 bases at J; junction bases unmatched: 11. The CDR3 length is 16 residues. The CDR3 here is CASSPGTGPRIYEQYF. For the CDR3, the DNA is TGTGCCAGCAGTCCCGGGACAGGGCCGCGGATCTACGAGCAGTACTTC.

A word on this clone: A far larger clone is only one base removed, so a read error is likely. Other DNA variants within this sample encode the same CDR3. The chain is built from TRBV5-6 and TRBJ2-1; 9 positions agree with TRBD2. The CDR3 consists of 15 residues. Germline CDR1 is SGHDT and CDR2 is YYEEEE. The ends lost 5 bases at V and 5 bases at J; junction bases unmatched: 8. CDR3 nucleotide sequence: TGTGCCAGCAGTCTTAGCGGGAGAGCCAACAATGAGCAGTTCTTC. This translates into CASSLSGRANNEQFF.

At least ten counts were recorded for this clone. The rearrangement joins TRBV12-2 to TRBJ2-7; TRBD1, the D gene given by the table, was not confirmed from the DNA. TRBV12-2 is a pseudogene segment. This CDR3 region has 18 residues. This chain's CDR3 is CASRSARVGDRGNYEQYF. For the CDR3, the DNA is TGTGCAAGTCGCTCCGCCAGGGTGGGGGACAGGGGTAACTACGAGCAGTACTTC.

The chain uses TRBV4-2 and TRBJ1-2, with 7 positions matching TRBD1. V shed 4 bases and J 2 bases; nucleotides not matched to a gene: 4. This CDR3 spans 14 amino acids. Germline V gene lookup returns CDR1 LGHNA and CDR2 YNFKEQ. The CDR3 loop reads CASSRDRLNYGYTF. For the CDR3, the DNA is TGTGCCAGCAGCCGGGACAGACTAAACTATGGCTACACCTTC.

CDR3 coding DNA: TGTGCCAGCACCGAAGCGGGGTTCTACGAGCAGTACTTC. Translating it yields CASTEAGFYEQYF. This rearrangement joins TRBV6-6 to TRBJ2-7, with TRBD2 identical over 7 bases. CDR1 is MNHNY, CDR2 SVGAGI, per germline (reference sequence). CDR3 length: 13 residues. Trimming took 7 bases from V and 3 from J; bases not matched to a gene: 6.

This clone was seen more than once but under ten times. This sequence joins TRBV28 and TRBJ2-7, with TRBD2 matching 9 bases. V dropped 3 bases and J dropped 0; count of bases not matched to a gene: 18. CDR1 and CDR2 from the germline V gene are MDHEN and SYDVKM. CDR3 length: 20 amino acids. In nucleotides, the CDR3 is TGTGCCAGCAGTTTTCGCGCGGGAGGGGTTTACGGTCCGAGCTCCTACGAGCAGTACTTC. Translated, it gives CASSFRAGGVYGPSSYEQYF. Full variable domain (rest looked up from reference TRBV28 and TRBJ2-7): DVKVTQSSRYLVKRTGEKVFLECVQDMDHENMFWYRQDPGLGLRLIYFSYDVKMKEKGDIPEGYSVSREKKERFSLILESASTNQTSMYLCASSFRAGGVYGPSSYEQYFGPGTRLTVT.

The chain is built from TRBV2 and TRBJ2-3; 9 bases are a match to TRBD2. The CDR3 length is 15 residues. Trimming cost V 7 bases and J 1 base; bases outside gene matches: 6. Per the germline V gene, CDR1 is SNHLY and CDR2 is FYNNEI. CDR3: CASKGGRVGTDTQYF. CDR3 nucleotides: TGTGCCAGCAAGGGCGGGAGGGTTGGCACAGATACGCAGTATTTT. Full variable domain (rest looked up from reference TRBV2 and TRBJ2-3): EPEVTQTPSHQVTQMGQEVILRCVPISNHLYFYWYRQILGQKVEFLVSFYNNEISEKSEIFDDQFSVERPDGSNFTLKIRSTKLEDSAMYFCASKGGRVGTDTQYFGPGTRLTVL.